These 6 T cell receptor beta chains were sequenced from one sample in a study of T cell changes during pregnancy in multiple sclerosis. Method: immunoSEQ multiplex PCR; TCRdb's copy keeps in-frame clones and lacks some. This repertoire shows 35,000 to 45,000 clones, 92% found once; its top ten account for over 10%. The material sequenced was CD8+ T cells from peripheral blood mononuclear cells, taken in the first trimester of pregnancy. Every receptor here comes from a female donor with multiple sclerosis, enrolled in a pregnancy study.

This chain connects TRBV25-1 to TRBJ1-5; 7 nucleotides match TRBD1. The CDR3 covers 15 residues. The ends lost 2 bases at V and 4 bases at J; junction bases unmatched: 5. Germline-derived CDR1 and CDR2 are MGHDK and SYGVNS. For the CDR3, the DNA is TGTGCCAGCAGTGAAGGGACAGCGACTAATCAGCCCCAGCATTTT. Amino acid sequence: CASSEGTATNQPQHF.

V gene TRBV7-8 combines with J gene TRBJ1-5; the D is unclear. There are 16 residues in the CDR3. V shed 2 bases and J shed 2 bases, with 13 bases lying between them. Germline CDR1 is SGHVS and CDR2 is FQNEAQ. The CDR3 reads CASSLTTGQGNQPQHF. CDR3 DNA: TGTGCCAGCAGCTTAACCACTGGGCAGGGCAATCAGCCCCAGCATTTT.

This chain links TRBV29-1 with TRBJ2-1; possible D gene TRBD2, 5 bases. Germline CDR1 is SQVTM and CDR2 is ANQGSEA. The CDR3 is 16 residues long. V lost 0 bases and J 0 bases, leaving 12 bases between the germline ends. DNA of the CDR3: TGCAGCGTTGAAGATTGGGCGGGCGACTCCTACAATGAGCAGTTCTTC. This encodes CSVEDWAGDSYNEQFF.

J is TRBJ1-1 and V is TRBV7-8; 9 bases map to TRBD1. The J segment lost 10 bases and the V segment lost 5 bases, leaving 14 bases of the junction unmatched. The CDR3 covers 15 residues. The germline V gene encodes CDR1 SGHVS and CDR2 FQNEAQ. CDR3 in amino acids: CASSSLRGQGGVAFF. As DNA, the CDR3 is TGTGCCAGCAGCAGCTTAAGGGGACAGGGAGGGGTAGCTTTCTTT.

The gene calls are TRBV7-8 and TRBJ2-1; 14 nucleotides match TRBD2. Per the germline V gene, CDR1 is SGHVS and CDR2 is FQNEAQ. The CDR3 sequence is 20 residues long. The trim removed 0 bases at V and 0 bases at J, leaving 7 bases unmatched. The CDR3 DNA sequence: TGTGCCAGCAGCTTAGCGCGACTAGCGGGGGGGCAGAGCTCCTACAATGAGCAGTTCTTC. Protein: CASSLARLAGGQSSYNEQFF.

Worth noting for this clone: Relative to the germline gene, one junction end is altered; a read error may explain this. The rearrangement uses TRBV7-7 and TRBJ2-3; D might be TRBD1 (6 bases). CDR3 length: 14 amino acids. CDR1 and CDR2 from the germline V gene are SSHAT and FNYEAQ (reference sequence). CDR3 DNA sequence: TGTGCTAGCAGCTTAGGTGGGGGCGCAGATACGCAGTATTTT. Translated, it gives CASSLGGGADTQYF.